This T cell receptor (beta chain) comes out of a study of cytomegalovirus exposure and HLA in healthy donors. Vbeta (60) and Jbeta (13) primers were used in the PCR. The assay was immunoSEQ multiplex PCR, and TCRdb's table has in-frame clones only and misses some. The sample carries 65,000 to 100,000 clones, roughly 77% recorded once. Germline V gene lookup returns CDR1 SGHKS and CDR2 YYEKEE (reference sequence). CDR3 length: 15 amino acids. Trimming removed 4 bases from V and 2 bases from J; junction bases left unmatched: 7. Material: PBMCs. The chain employs TRBV5-5 and TRBJ1-1, with 8 bases identical to TRBD1. This TCR was sampled from a middle-aged man in good health and CMV-seronegative. The CDR3 reads CASSQLDRDNTEAFF. The CDR3, as DNA: TGTGCCAGCAGCCAGTTGGACAGGGATAACACTGAAGCTTTCTTT.